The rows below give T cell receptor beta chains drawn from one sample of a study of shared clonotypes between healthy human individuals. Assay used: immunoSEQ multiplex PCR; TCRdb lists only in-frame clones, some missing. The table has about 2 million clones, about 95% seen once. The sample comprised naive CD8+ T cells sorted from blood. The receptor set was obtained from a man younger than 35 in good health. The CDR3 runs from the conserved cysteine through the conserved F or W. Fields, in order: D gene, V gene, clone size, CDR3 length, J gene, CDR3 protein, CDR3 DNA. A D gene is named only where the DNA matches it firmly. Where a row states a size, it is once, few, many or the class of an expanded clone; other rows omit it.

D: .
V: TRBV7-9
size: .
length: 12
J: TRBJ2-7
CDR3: CASGPDSYEQYF
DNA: TGTGCCAGCGGACCGGACTCCTACGAGCAGTACTTC

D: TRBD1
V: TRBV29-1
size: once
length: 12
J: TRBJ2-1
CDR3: CSVRTGENEQFF
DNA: TGCAGCGTAAGGACAGGGGAGAATGAGCAGTTCTTC

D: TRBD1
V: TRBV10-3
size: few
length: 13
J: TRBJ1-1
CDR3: CAIGTGRNTEAFF
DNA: TGTGCCATCGGGACAGGGCGAAACACTGAAGCTTTCTTT

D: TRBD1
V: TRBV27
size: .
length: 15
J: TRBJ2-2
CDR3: CASSPGTGAIGELFF
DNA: TGTGCCAGCAGCCCCGGTACAGGGGCGATCGGGGAGCTGTTTTTT

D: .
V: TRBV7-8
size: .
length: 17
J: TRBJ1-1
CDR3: CASSLLIGVDSGAEAFF
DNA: TGTGCCAGCAGCTTATTAATTGGGGTAGACAGTGGCGCTGAAGCTTTCTTT

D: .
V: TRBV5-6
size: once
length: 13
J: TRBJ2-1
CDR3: CASSWGDFGEQFF
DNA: TGTGCCAGCAGCTGGGGGGATTTTGGTGAGCAGTTCTTC

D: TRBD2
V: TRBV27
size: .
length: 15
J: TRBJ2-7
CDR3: CASSLKSVAGDEQYF
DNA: TGTGCCAGCAGTTTAAAGTCGGTAGCGGGAGACGAGCAGTACTTC

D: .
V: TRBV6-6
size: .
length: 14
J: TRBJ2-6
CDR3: CASPTNSGANVLTF
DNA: TGTGCCAGCCCGACAAACTCTGGGGCCAACGTCCTGACTTTC

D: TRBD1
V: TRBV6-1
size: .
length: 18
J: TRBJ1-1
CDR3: CASSDRTGAVVMNTEAFF
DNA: TGTGCCAGCAGTGACCGGACAGGGGCAGTTGTGATGAACACTGAAGCTTTCTTT

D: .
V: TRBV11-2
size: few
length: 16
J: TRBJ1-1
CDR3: CASSLVVGTVNTEAFF
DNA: TGTGCCAGCAGCTTAGTGGTTGGCACTGTGAACACTGAAGCTTTCTTT

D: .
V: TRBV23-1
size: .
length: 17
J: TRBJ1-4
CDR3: CASSSLAAAHGGEKLFF
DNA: TGCGCCAGCAGTTCACTCGCGGCCGCCCACGGTGGCGAAAAACTGTTTTTT

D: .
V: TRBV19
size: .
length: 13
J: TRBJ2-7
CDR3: CASATGYSPEQYF
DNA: TGTGCCAGTGCCACCGGGTACAGCCCCGAGCAGTACTTC

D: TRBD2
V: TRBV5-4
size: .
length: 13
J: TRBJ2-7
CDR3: CASSLGAGGEQYF
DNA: TGTGCCAGCAGCTTGGGGGCGGGAGGCGAGCAGTACTTC

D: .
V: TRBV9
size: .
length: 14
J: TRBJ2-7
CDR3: CASSVETVGDEQYF
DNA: TGTGCCAGCAGCGTAGAGACAGTGGGGGACGAGCAGTACTTC

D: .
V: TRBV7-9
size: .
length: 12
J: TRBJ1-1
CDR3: CASSLESRGAFF
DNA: TGTGCCAGCAGCTTAGAGTCCCGGGGAGCTTTCTTT